The 2 T cell receptor beta chains below come from one sample, sequenced in a study of shared T cell receptors in the human thymus (dated by TCRdb to about 2021). Library construction relied on the immunoSEQ multiplex PCR assay. TCRdb obtained this table from immuneACCESS and retained in-frame rearrangements with V and J assigned. These tables miss some clones; where compared with another copy, unresolved V genes account for less than half of the shortfall, and the remainder is unexplained. In all, the sample holds a few hundred thousand clones, and 85% to 95% of those were seen once. The top ten clones comprise about 0.02% of the sample. Sequenced sample: thymocytes. The receptors come from a human donor.

This clone was counted a few times. CDR3 coding DNA: TGTGCCAGTACTTTCAGGGGGCCCAACTATGGCTACACCTTC. This translates into CASTFRGPNYGYTF. The chain links TRBV19 to TRBJ1-2; 8 positions agree with TRBD1. The CDR3 is 14 residues long. The junction had 6 bases not matched to a gene; V was cut back by 7 bases and J by 2 bases. Germline assignment: CDR1 LNHDA and CDR2 SQIVND (reference sequence). The full variable domain, completed using reference TRBV19 and TRBJ1-2, is DGGITQSPKYLFRKEGQNVTLSCEQNLNHDAMYWYRQDPGQGLRLIYYSQIVNDFQKGDIAEGYSVSREKKESFPLTVTSAQKNPTAFYLCASTFRGPNYGYTFGSGTRLTVV.

This chain's CDR3 is CASSTMAAGGRTYEQYF. The CDR3 DNA reads TGTGCCAGCAGTACTATGGCCGCGGGAGGTCGGACCTACGAGCAGTACTTC. The rearrangement joins TRBV28 to TRBJ2-7; 8 nucleotides agree with TRBD2. This CDR3 has 17 amino acids. Trimming cost V 5 bases and J 2 bases; bases outside gene matches: 14. Germline loops: CDR1 MDHEN, CDR2 SYDVKM.